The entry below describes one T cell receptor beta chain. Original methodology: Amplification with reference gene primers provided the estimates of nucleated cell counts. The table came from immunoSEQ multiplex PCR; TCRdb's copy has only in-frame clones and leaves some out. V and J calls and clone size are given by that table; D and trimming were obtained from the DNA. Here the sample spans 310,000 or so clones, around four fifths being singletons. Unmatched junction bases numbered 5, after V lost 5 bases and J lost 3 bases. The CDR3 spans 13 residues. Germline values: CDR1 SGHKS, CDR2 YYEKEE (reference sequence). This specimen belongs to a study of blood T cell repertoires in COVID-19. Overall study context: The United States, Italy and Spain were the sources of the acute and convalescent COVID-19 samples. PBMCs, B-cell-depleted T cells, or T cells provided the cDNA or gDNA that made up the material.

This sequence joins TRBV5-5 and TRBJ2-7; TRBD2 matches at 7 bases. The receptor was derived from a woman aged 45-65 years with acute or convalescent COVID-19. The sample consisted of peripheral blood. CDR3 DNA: TGTGCCAGCAGGACCGGGACTAACTACGAGCAGTACTTC. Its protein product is CASRTGTNYEQYF.